The 14 T cell receptor beta chains presented below share a single source sample, sequenced in a study of OX40 agonist ivuxolimab in advanced cancers. The protocol was immunoSEQ multiplex PCR, while the TCRdb copy is restricted to in-frame clones and leaves out a portion. The sample lists some 80,000 clones, around 94% seen once, with just over 20% in the top ten. Material: CD4+ or CD8+ T cells sorted from blood, obtained in a trial of the OX40 agonist ivuxolimab. The receptors originated from an adult with an advanced solid tumor such as melanoma, head and neck, liver or kidney cancer.

The rearrangement joins TRBV4-1 to TRBJ2-2; D is ambiguous. The CDR3 sequence is 16 residues long. V lost 1 base to trimming and J lost 8 bases, with 17 bases between them. The V gene's germline CDR1 is MGHRA and CDR2 YSYEKL. CDR3 in DNA: TGCGCCAGCAGCCAAGGAAGCCCTCTAATCGGGGGGGAGCTGTTTTTT. Its translation is CASSQGSPLIGGELFF.

The chain joins TRBV19 to TRBJ1-2; D might be TRBD1 (5 bases). Germline V gene lookup returns CDR1 LNHDA and CDR2 SQIVND (reference sequence). Trimming pared 3 bases from V and 7 bases from J, leaving 9 bases between. The CDR3 is 12 amino acids. CDR3 residues: CASSIGGVGYTF. For the CDR3, the DNA is TGTGCCAGTAGTATCGGAGGGGTTGGCTACACCTTC.

This chain uses TRBV28 with TRBJ2-1; tentatively, D is TRBD2 (5 bases). Germline CDR1 is MDHEN and CDR2 is SYDVKM. V lost 5 bases to trimming and J lost 12 bases, with 23 bases between them. The CDR3 totals 15 residues. The CDR3 bases are TGTGCCAGCAGTCCCCAAACCCGGGCTCATGCGGGGCAGTTCTTC. It is translated as CASSPQTRAHAGQFF.

This clone was counted once. V is TRBV4-1 and J is TRBJ2-7, with 12 bases that match TRBD1. Germline loops: CDR1 MGHRA, CDR2 YSYEKL. Unmatched junction bases numbered 13, after V lost 0 bases and J lost 4 bases. The CDR3 contains 19 residues. The CDR3 DNA reads TGCGCCAGCAGCCAAGACCCAGAACCCGGGACAGGGGGCTTTTACGAGCAGTACTTC. This sequence encodes CASSQDPEPGTGGFYEQYF.

J is TRBJ2-1 and V is TRBV7-3, with TRBD1 as a possible D gene (6 bases). Trimming removed 3 bases at V and 8 bases at J, with 23 bases between. The CDR3 extends over 17 amino acids. The germline gives CDR1 SGHTA, CDR2 FQGTGA. CDR3 loop: CASSLRGQGQDGDEQFF. The CDR3 DNA reads as TGTGCCAGCAGCTTGAGAGGCCAGGGACAAGATGGCGATGAGCAGTTCTTC. Filled out from reference TRBV7-3 and TRBJ2-1, the complete variable domain reads GAGVSQTPSNKVTEKGKYVELRCDPISGHTALYWYRQSLGQGPEFLIYFQGTGAADDSGLPNDRFFAVRPEGSVSTLKIQRTERGDSAVYLCASSLRGQGQDGDEQFFGPGTRLTVL.

The chain employs TRBV11-2 and TRBJ1-4; D is perhaps TRBD1 (6 bases). The V gene lost 0 bases and the J gene lost 8 bases, with 16 bases spanning the gap. The CDR3 sequence is 16 residues long. Germline V gives CDR1 SGHAT, CDR2 FQNNGV. DNA for the CDR3: TGTGCCAGCAGCTTAGACCCTCGGGCAGGGGTCGAAAAACTGTTTTTT. Protein sequence: CASSLDPRAGVEKLFF.

The chain employs TRBV28 and TRBJ2-7; 9 bases align to TRBD1. The trim removed 5 bases at V and 7 bases at J, leaving 6 bases unmatched. Germline V gene sequence: CDR1 MDHEN, CDR2 SYDVKM. This CDR3 is built from 13 residues. The CDR3 DNA sequence: TGTGCCAGCAGTGGAGGACAGGGGTATGAGCAGTACTTC. This gives the protein CASSGGQGYEQYF.

The gene calls are TRBV6-5 and TRBJ1-1; tentative D call: TRBD1 (5 bases). Germline CDR1 is MNHEY and CDR2 is SVGAGI. The CDR3 extends over 16 amino acids. Trimming removed 3 bases at V and 6 bases at J, with 20 bases between. The CDR3 region has the DNA TGTGCCAGCAGTTATTCAGATCGGCAGGGAAGGGCTGAAGCTTTCTTT. Amino acids: CASSYSDRQGRAEAFF.

The chain employs TRBV7-8 and TRBJ2-7; 11 bases fit TRBD2. Germline lookup yields CDR1 SGHVS and CDR2 FQNEAQ. J lost 0 bases, V lost 5 bases, and 6 bases had no gene match. The CDR3 contains 16 residues. For the CDR3, the DNA is TGTGCCAGCAGCCCGGGACTAGCGGCAAGCTCCTACGAGCAGTACTTC. Its translation is CASSPGLAASSYEQYF.

The V call is TRBV28, the J call TRBJ2-1, with D uncertain. V lost 5 bases and J 4 bases, leaving 9 bases between the germline ends. Germline assignment: CDR1 MDHEN and CDR2 SYDVKM. CDR3 size: 13 residues. CDR3: CASSPDGYNEQFF. CDR3 coding DNA: TGTGCCAGCAGTCCGGACGGATACAATGAGCAGTTCTTC.

V is TRBV7-9 and J is TRBJ2-7; the D gene could be TRBD1 or TRBD2 (5 bases each). Germline V gene data show CDR1 as SEHNR and CDR2 as FQNEAQ (reference sequence). This CDR3 is 16 amino acids long. V lost 0 bases to trimming and J lost 3 bases, with 15 bases between them. In nucleotides, the CDR3 is TGTGCCAGCAGCTTAGCATGGGGGAGTTCCCGCTACGAGCAGTACTTC. It specifies CASSLAWGSSRYEQYF.

A single count supports this clone. V is TRBV25-1 and J is TRBJ2-4, with D tentatively TRBD2 (5 bases). The V gene's germline CDR1 is MGHDK and CDR2 SYGVNS. V was shortened by 4 bases and J by 1 base, with 17 bases between the two germline ends. This CDR3 region has 17 residues. The DNA for the CDR3 is TGTGCCAGCAGTGGAGGGCCCGCTACAAGGGCCAAAAACATTCAGTACTTC. Translation: CASSGGPATRAKNIQYF.

V gene TRBV27 combines with J gene TRBJ2-7; D is unresolved. The CDR3 has 13 residues. CDR1 MNHEY and CDR2 SMNVEV come from the germline V gene (reference sequence). V lost 7 bases and J lost 1, with 11 bases in between. The chain's CDR3 is CASKQDISYEQYF. Here the CDR3 DNA reads TGTGCCAGCAAGCAGGATATTTCCTACGAGCAGTACTTC.

This clone was recorded only once. The sample carries other DNA sequences with the same CDR3. The chain recombines TRBV27 with TRBJ2-2, with TRBD1 matching 8 bases. Germline trimming cut 5 bases from V and 1 base from J; bases unmatched to any gene: 3. CDR3 length equals 15 residues. CDR1 and CDR2 (germline): MNHEY, SMNVEV (reference sequence). The CDR3 DNA sequence: TGTGCCAGCAGTCCGGGGACAGGGAACACCGGGGAGCTGTTTTTT. It specifies CASSPGTGNTGELFF.